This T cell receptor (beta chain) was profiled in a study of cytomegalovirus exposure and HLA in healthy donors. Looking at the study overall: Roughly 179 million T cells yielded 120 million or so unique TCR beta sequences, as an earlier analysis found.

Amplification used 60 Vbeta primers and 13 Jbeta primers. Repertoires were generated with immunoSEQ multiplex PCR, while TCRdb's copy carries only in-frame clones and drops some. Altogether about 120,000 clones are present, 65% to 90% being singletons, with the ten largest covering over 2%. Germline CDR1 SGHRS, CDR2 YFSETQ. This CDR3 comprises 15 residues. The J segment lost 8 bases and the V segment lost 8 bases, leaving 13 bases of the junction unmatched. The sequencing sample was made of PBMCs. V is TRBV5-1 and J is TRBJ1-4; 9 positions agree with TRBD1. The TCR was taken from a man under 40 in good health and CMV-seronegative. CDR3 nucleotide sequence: TGCGCCAGTGGACAGGGGACGCGTCAAGAAGAAAAACTGTTTTTT. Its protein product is CASGQGTRQEEKLFF.